The source of this TCR beta chain is a study of cytomegalovirus exposure and HLA in healthy donors. Study-wide context: Among 150 million to 200 million T cells, an earlier analysis found roughly 100 million unique TCR beta sequences.

Whole-study results and caveats: Sequencing likely generated an artifact that appeared as a cluster of highly shared sequence variants.

The CDR3 is 18 amino acids. V was pared by 0 bases and J by 0 bases, with 15 bases between. Germline V gives CDR1 MGHRA, CDR2 YSYEKL. As concerns this clone: Its antigen is unidentified.

A multiplex PCR was run with 60 Vbeta primers and 13 Jbeta primers. The protocol was immunoSEQ multiplex PCR, while the TCRdb copy is restricted to in-frame clones and leaves out a portion. The sample's table shows more than 200,000 clones. Sequencing was carried out using PBMCs. The TCR originated in a woman aged 25 to 39 in good health and CMV-seropositive. The chain combines TRBV4-1 with TRBJ1-5; D unresolved. CDR3 in DNA: TGCGCCAGCAGCCAAGATCCGCAGTCAACCTTTAGCAATCAGCCCCAGCATTTT. Its translation: CASSQDPQSTFSNQPQHF.